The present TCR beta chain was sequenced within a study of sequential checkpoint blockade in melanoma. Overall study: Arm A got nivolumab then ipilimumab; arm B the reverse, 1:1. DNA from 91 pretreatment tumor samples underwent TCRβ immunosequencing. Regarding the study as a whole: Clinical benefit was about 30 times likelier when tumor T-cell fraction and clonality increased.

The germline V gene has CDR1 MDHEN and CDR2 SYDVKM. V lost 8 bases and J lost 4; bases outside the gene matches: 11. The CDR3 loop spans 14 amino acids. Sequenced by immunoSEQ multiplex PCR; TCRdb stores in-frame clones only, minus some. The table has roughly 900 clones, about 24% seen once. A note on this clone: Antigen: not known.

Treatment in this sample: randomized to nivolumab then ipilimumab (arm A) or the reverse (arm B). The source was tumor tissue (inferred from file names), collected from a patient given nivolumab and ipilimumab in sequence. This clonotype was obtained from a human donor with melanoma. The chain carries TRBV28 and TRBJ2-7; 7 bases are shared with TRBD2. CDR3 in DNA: TGTGCCAGCTACTCAGCGGGAAGCCGATACGAGCAGTACTTC. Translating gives CASYSAGSRYEQYF.